These 21 T cell receptor beta chains came from one sample sequenced in a study of blood T cells in healthy people across ages. Next came a second PCR, run for about 7 to 11 cycles, which used a sample-barcoded 5' primer along with a J-beta primer mix. TCRdb re-derived calls from the 5' RACE reads in MiXCR, one entry per CDR3 protein. The data hold more than 550,000 distinct CDR3 sequences, with about 20% observed a single time. The sequenced sample was blood. These receptors were taken from a man in his sixties or seventies in good health.

In the case of this clonotype: At one of its ends the junction is not consistent with the germline gene, which may arise from a read error. This chain uses TRBV5-1 with TRBJ1-6; D remains unclear. The CDR3 is made up of 18 amino acids. Germline V CDR1 and CDR2: SGHRS, YFSETQ. Here the CDR3 DNA reads TGCGCCAGCAGCTTGTTTTCGGCAGCGAGCTCCTATAGTTCACCCCTCCACTTT. Translated, it gives CASSLFSAASSYSSPLHF.

The V gene is TRBV20-1, the J gene TRBJ2-4; D uncertain. The length of the CDR3 is 13 residues. The ends were cut back, 4 bases at V and 3 bases at J, with 10 bases in the middle. Germline CDR1 DFQATT, CDR2 SNEGSKA (reference sequence). Here the CDR3 reads CSATSGGKNIQYF. CDR3 coding DNA: TGCAGTGCTACTTCGGGTGGCAAAAACATTCAGTACTTC.

In regard to this clonotype: Germline is not matched at one junction end, which may reflect a read error. The chain employs TRBV29-1 and TRBJ2-4; D is perhaps TRBD1 or TRBD2 (6 bases each). Germline V gives CDR1 SQVTM, CDR2 ANQGSEA. CDR3 length: 15 residues. The chain's CDR3 is CSVAASRGRGNIRYF. CDR3 coding DNA: TGCAGCGTGGCGGCTTCCCGGGGGCGCGGAAACATTCGGTACTTC.

The V call is TRBV12-5, the J call TRBJ2-1; 8 bases are shared with TRBD1. The CDR3 spans 15 residues. V was clipped by 6 bases and J by 7 bases; unmatched bases: 11. Germline CDR1 LGHNT, CDR2 FRNRAP. The DNA of the CDR3 is TGTGCTAGTGGGTCCCCGGGACAGGTAGGGAATGAGCAGTTCTTC. It is translated as CASGSPGQVGNEQFF.

The rearrangement uses TRBV10-3 and TRBJ2-1; the D call may be TRBD1 or TRBD2 (5 bases each). CDR1 and CDR2 (germline): ENHRY, SYGVKD. V was pared by 0 bases and J by 10 bases, with 16 bases between. This CDR3 region has 15 residues. The CDR3 bases are TGTGCCATCAGTGAGTCTAGGGACGGAAGGGTGGAGCAGTTCTTC. This encodes CAISESRDGRVEQFF.

This rearrangement joins TRBV4-2 to TRBJ2-1; 10 bases align to TRBD2. CDR1 is LGHNA and CDR2 is YNFKEQ in the germline V gene. The V gene end was trimmed by 0 bases and the J gene end by 8 bases; junction bases not matched to a gene: 7. There are 16 residues in the CDR3. CDR3 sequence reads: CASSQEGTSVLDEQFF. As DNA, the CDR3 is TGTGCCAGCAGCCAAGAGGGGACTAGCGTTTTAGATGAGCAGTTCTTC.

In this sample, this clonotype turned up a few times. V gene TRBV5-1 combines with J gene TRBJ2-5, with TRBD1 matching 9 bases. The CDR3 loop spans 14 amino acids. CDR1 and CDR2 from the germline V gene are SGHRS and YFSETQ. The J segment lost 5 bases and the V segment lost 5 bases, leaving 7 bases of the junction unmatched. In DNA, the CDR3 is TGCGCCAGCAGTTCACAGGGGGCGCAGGAGACCCAGTACTTC. Translation: CASSSQGAQETQYF.

This clonotype showed up just once. The rearrangement uses TRBV9 and TRBJ2-3, with 9 bases aligning to TRBD1. Looked up from germline, CDR1 is SGDLS and CDR2 is YYNGEE. V gave up 0 bases and J gave up 6 bases; unmatched junction bases: 8. The CDR3 totals 16 residues. CDR3 sequence (DNA): TGTGCCAGCAGCGTAGGACCGGGACAGGGAGCGGATACGCAGTATTTT. This translates into CASSVGPGQGADTQYF.

The V call is TRBV5-1, the J call TRBJ2-3; no clear D gene. The germline V gene has CDR1 SGHRS and CDR2 YFSETQ. The V end was cut by 0 bases, the J end by 4 bases, with 12 bases between. The CDR3 runs to 15 residues. In DNA form, the CDR3 reads TGCGCCAGCAGCTTGGTGGAACACAGCCCAGATACGCAGTATTTT. It is translated as CASSLVEHSPDTQYF.

This rearrangement joins TRBV2 to TRBJ2-7, with 7 bases matching TRBD1. V lost 6 bases, J lost 2 bases, and 4 bases stayed unmatched. CDR1 is SNHLY and CDR2 is FYNNEI in the germline V gene. This CDR3 is 13 amino acids long. The CDR3 region is CASRATGPYEQYF. The CDR3, as DNA: TGTGCCAGCAGGGCGACAGGGCCCTACGAGCAGTACTTC. The entire variable domain, with the rest obtained from reference TRBV2 and TRBJ2-7, is as follows: EPEVTQTPSHQVTQMGQEVILRCVPISNHLYFYWYRQILGQKVEFLVSFYNNEISEKSEIFDDQFSVERPDGSNFTLKIRSTKLEDSAMYFCASRATGPYEQYFGPGTRLTVT.

The CDR3: CASSFSGGHSPLHF. In nucleotides, the CDR3 is TGTGCCAGCAGTTTTTCTGGAGGACATTCACCCCTCCACTTT. The V call is TRBV12-3 or TRBV12-4, the J call TRBJ1-6, with no clear D. Trimming shortened V by 3 bases and J by 8 bases, and 11 bases separated the two germline ends. The CDR3 is 14 amino acids.

The gene calls are TRBV20-1 and TRBJ1-1; D gene uncertain. Trimming took 1 base from V and 1 from J, leaving 7 bases between them. Germline V gene data show CDR1 as DFQATT and CDR2 as SNEGSKA (reference sequence). The CDR3 totals 13 residues. The CDR3 coding sequence is TGCAGTGCTAGAGTAAGAACGAACACTGAAGCTTTCTTT. It codes for CSARVRTNTEAFF.

The genes are TRBV5-1 and TRBJ2-3; D possibly corresponds to TRBD2 (6 bases). V was pared by 3 bases and J by 2 bases, with 10 bases between. Germline V gives CDR1 SGHRS, CDR2 YFSETQ. The CDR3 covers 14 residues. CDR3 DNA: TGCGCCAGCAGCTGGGAGGAGTACACAGATACGCAGTATTTT. Translating gives CASSWEEYTDTQYF. The full variable domain, rest sourced from reference TRBV5-1 and TRBJ2-3, is KAGVTQTPRYLIKTRGQQVTLSCSPISGHRSVSWYQQTPGQGLQFLFEYFSETQRNKGNFPGRFSGRQFSNSRSEMNVSTLELGDSALYLCASSWEEYTDTQYFGPGTRLTVL.

There are a few counts of this clonotype. The gene calls are TRBV7-9 and TRBJ1-2; D is unresolved. This CDR3 is 13 amino acids long. Trimming left V 4 bases short and J 2 bases short, with 8 bases between. Per germline, CDR1 SEHNR and CDR2 FQNEAQ (reference sequence). CDR3 in amino acids: CASSSPENYGYTF. In DNA, the CDR3 is TGTGCCAGCAGCTCCCCCGAAAACTATGGCTACACCTTC.

This clonotype appeared a few times. The V and J genes are TRBV12-3 or TRBV12-4 and TRBJ2-1; D perhaps matches TRBD1 (6 bases). This CDR3 comprises 13 residues. Trimming removed 3 bases from V and 8 bases from J, with 11 bases in between. CDR3 sequence reads: CASSFRGSDEQFF. The DNA of the CDR3 is TGTGCCAGCAGTTTCAGGGGTAGCGATGAGCAGTTCTTC.

V is TRBV5-1 and J is TRBJ1-1; D unresolved. Looked up from germline, CDR1 is SGHRS and CDR2 is YFSETQ. CDR3 size: 14 residues. V was shortened by 5 bases and J by 0 bases, with 11 bases between the two germline ends. The CDR3 coding sequence is TGCGCCAGCAGTAGTCCCGAATTGAACACTGAAGCTTTCTTT. Residues: CASSSPELNTEAFF.

This clonotype showed up many times. The gene calls are TRBV5-1 and TRBJ1-6, with D hard to call. Trimming removed 1 base from V and 10 bases from J, with 21 bases in between. Germline lookup yields CDR1 SGHRS and CDR2 YFSETQ. This CDR3 comprises 17 residues. The CDR3 nucleotides are TGCGCCAGCAGCTTGAACTTCGGGAGCGGAGTACGGTCACCCCTCCACTTT. Residues: CASSLNFGSGVRSPLHF.

Here the CDR3 DNA reads TGTGCCAGCAGTTACGGAGCCGGACTGCCCTATGGCTACACCTTC. Translation: CASSYGAGLPYGYTF. The chain has TRBV6-5 and TRBJ1-2; D uncertain. Trimming cost V 2 bases and J 4 bases, with 14 bases left between them. The CDR3 contains 15 residues. Germline assignment: CDR1 MNHEY and CDR2 SVGAGI.

The rearrangement links TRBV13 to TRBJ2-1, with 8 bases fitting TRBD1. This CDR3 is built from 16 residues. CDR1 and CDR2 (germline): PRHDT, FYEKMQ (reference sequence). With 5 bases clipped from V and 2 bases from J, the junction kept 8 bases outside the gene matches. This CDR3 is CASSARDRRAYNEQFF. CDR3 coding DNA: TGTGCCAGCAGCGCCCGGGACAGGAGAGCCTACAATGAGCAGTTCTTC.

This clonotype was counted ten times or more. The genes are TRBV10-3 and TRBJ1-2; TRBD1 might be the D (6 bases). The germline V gene encodes CDR1 ENHRY and CDR2 SYGVKD. The length of the CDR3 is 12 residues. The V and J ends lost 3 bases and 10 bases respectively, with 12 bases between them. CDR3 sequence reads: CAISDAGGDYTF. The DNA for the CDR3 is TGTGCCATCAGTGACGCTGGGGGCGACTACACCTTC.

V gene TRBV5-6 combines with J gene TRBJ2-7, with unresolved D. V lost 2 bases and J 5 bases, leaving 11 bases between the germline ends. The CDR3 runs 13 residues. The V gene's germline CDR1 is SGHDT and CDR2 YYEEEE. CDR3 region: CASSFSFADEQYF. Here the CDR3 DNA reads TGTGCCAGCAGCTTTTCGTTCGCTGACGAGCAGTACTTC.